This T cell receptor (beta chain) was identified during a study of T-cell reconstitution after alpha-beta-depleted transplantation in children. This clonotype was seen a few times. Trimming left V 9 bases short and J 0 bases short, with 9 bases between. The CDR3 has 13 amino acids. The germline gives CDR1 KGHDR, CDR2 SFDVKD. Molecular barcoding with unique molecular identifiers was used for the TCRbeta library. Via MiXCR, TCRdb re-called the PCR reads, giving one row per CDR3 protein. Of 550,000 to 600,000 distinct CDR3 sequences in the sample, about 23% were seen once. The TCR originated in a boy under two years old who had a stem cell transplant for acute myeloid leukemia, so the T cells may come from the graft donor. Sequences were derived from PBMCs, mostly from graft donor cells, sampled 360 days after TCRalphabeta/CD19-depleted stem cell transplant. The rearrangement joins TRBV24-1 to TRBJ2-3; maybe TRBD1 (6 bases). CDR3 amino acids: CATSGVSTDTQYF. CDR3 nucleotides: TGTGCCACCTCAGGGGTTAGCACAGATACGCAGTATTTT.